The 20 T cell receptor beta chains below come from one sample, sequenced in a study of technical replicates of blood from a few donors. Clones were read by immunoSEQ multiplex PCR, and TCRdb kept only the in-frame ones, dropping some. There are about 100,000 clones in the sample; roughly 94% occur only once, and approximately 0.24% lies in the top ten. The sequencing sample was made of T cells isolated from PBMCs. All receptors come from a human donor in good health.

The chain combines TRBV27 with TRBJ2-1; the match to TRBD2 covers 13 bases. V shed 6 bases, J shed 9 bases, and the junction held 5 bases outside the gene matches. Germline values: CDR1 MNHEY, CDR2 SMNVEV (reference sequence). The CDR3 runs to 14 residues. CDR3 sequence reads: CASRLAGGAGEQFF. The DNA for the CDR3 is TGTGCCAGCAGACTAGCGGGAGGGGCGGGTGAGCAGTTCTTC.

The J gene is TRBJ1-1, the V gene TRBV7-9; D unclear. Germline CDR1 and CDR2: SEHNR and FQNEAQ (reference sequence). Trimming took 8 bases from V and 4 from J, leaving 8 bases between them. This CDR3 region has 11 residues. Here the CDR3 reads CASLSGTEAFF. The CDR3, as DNA: TGTGCCAGCCTTTCGGGCACTGAAGCTTTCTTT.

The chain couples TRBV19 to TRBJ2-3, with a tentative D call TRBD2 (5 bases). The CDR3 is 15 amino acids. Germline V gene sequence: CDR1 LNHDA, CDR2 SQIVND (reference sequence). Trimming removed 3 bases at V and 2 bases at J, with 12 bases between. The CDR3 DNA sequence: TGTGCCAGTAGTATGGAAAAGCGGTTCACAGATACGCAGTATTTT. Amino acids: CASSMEKRFTDTQYF.

This CDR3 reads CASSLATSPGGRISYEQYF. The CDR3 DNA sequence: TGTGCCAGCAGTTTAGCGACATCCCCAGGGGGGCGGATCTCCTACGAGCAGTACTTC. The rearrangement uses TRBV28 and TRBJ2-7; tentatively, D is TRBD1 (7 bases). Germline CDR1 and CDR2: MDHEN and SYDVKM. The length of the CDR3 is 19 residues. Trimming pared 2 bases from V and 0 bases from J, leaving 23 bases between.

The chain uses TRBV27 and TRBJ2-1; 9 bases match TRBD2. The V gene end was trimmed by 5 bases and the J gene end by 6 bases; junction bases not matched to a gene: 5. This CDR3 contains 14 residues. The germline gives CDR1 MNHEY, CDR2 SMNVEV (reference sequence). The CDR3 DNA reads as TGTGCCAGCAGTCCGGGACTAGCCCTCAATGAGCAGTTCTTC. This translates into CASSPGLALNEQFF.

This chain uses TRBV4-1 with TRBJ1-2; 8 bases match TRBD1. The CDR3 sequence is 15 residues long. V was clipped by 0 bases and J by 4 bases; unmatched bases: 4. Germline loops: CDR1 MGHRA, CDR2 YSYEKL. CDR3 nucleotides: TGCGCCAGCAGCCAAGAAAAACAGGGGGGCTATGGCTACACCTTC. This codes for CASSQEKQGGYGYTF.

V and J are TRBV4-2 and TRBJ1-2, with TRBD1 identical over 12 bases. V shed 4 bases, J shed 0 bases, and the junction held 12 bases outside the gene matches. The germline gives CDR1 LGHNA, CDR2 YNFKEQ. This CDR3 has 19 residues. The CDR3 protein is CASSPFYRDRGHSNYGYTF. The CDR3 DNA follows: TGTGCCAGCAGCCCTTTCTATCGGGACAGGGGGCATTCTAACTATGGCTACACCTTC.

The chain has TRBV7-2 and TRBJ2-1; no firm D call. Germline values: CDR1 SGHTA, CDR2 FQGNSA. Deletions cut 1 base from V and 2 bases from J, with 6 bases between. This CDR3 contains 14 residues. CDR3 loop: CASSLDRAYNEQFF. The CDR3 coding sequence is TGTGCCAGCAGCTTAGACAGAGCCTACAATGAGCAGTTCTTC.

This sequence joins TRBV5-6 and TRBJ2-5; 7 bases line up with TRBD1. V trimming: 3 bases; J trimming: 9 bases; junction bases outside the gene matches: 17. The CDR3 length is 16 residues. The germline CDR1 and CDR2 sequences are SGHDT and YYEEEE. CDR3 nucleotide sequence: TGTGCCAGCAGCTCATTTGGGAACAGGGGAGAGCCGGCCCAGTACTTC. Amino acid sequence: CASSSFGNRGEPAQYF.

This chain joins TRBV10-1 and TRBJ1-4; no definite D call. Trimming stripped 6 bases from V and 2 bases from J, with 4 bases between. This CDR3 is built from 12 residues. Germline V gene data show CDR1 as WNHNN and CDR2 as SYGVQD (reference sequence). DNA of the CDR3: TGCGCCAGCAGAAGCACTAATGAAAAACTGTTTTTT. Amino acid sequence: CASRSTNEKLFF.

To note about this clone: One end of the junction is discordant with germline, which a read error may explain. The V and J genes are TRBV2 and TRBJ1-4; 7 bases are a match to TRBD1. Germline CDR1 reads SNHLY; CDR2 reads FYNNEI. The CDR3 loop spans 15 amino acids. CDR3 in amino acids: CASREGQATNEKLFF. The CDR3 DNA is TGTGCCAGCAGGGAAGGACAGGCGACTAATGAAAAACTGTTTTTT.

In nucleotides, the CDR3 is TGTGCCAGCAGAGAGGCGGCTTATAGCAATCAGCCCCAGCATTTT. It translates to CASREAAYSNQPQHF. The chain combines TRBV4-2 with TRBJ1-5; the D is unclear. Germline values: CDR1 LGHNA, CDR2 YNFKEQ. This CDR3 region has 15 residues. Trimming pared 6 bases from V and 0 bases from J, leaving 12 bases between.

The V and J genes are TRBV6-6 and TRBJ1-4, with D possibly being TRBD1 (5 bases). The CDR3 is 16 residues long. Trimming stripped 7 bases from V and 0 bases from J, with 15 bases between. Germline CDR1 MNHNY, CDR2 SVGAGI (reference sequence). The CDR3 DNA is TGTGCCAGCAACCTAGAGCCGGGGGCAACTAATGAAAAACTGTTTTTT. This encodes CASNLEPGATNEKLFF.

V gene TRBV5-1 combines with J gene TRBJ2-5, with TRBD1 as a possible D gene (6 bases). Germline V gene lookup returns CDR1 SGHRS and CDR2 YFSETQ. Trimming cost V 2 bases and J 2 bases, with 10 bases left between them. The CDR3 spans 14 residues. The CDR3 loop is CASSFRDTQETQYF. The CDR3 DNA sequence: TGCGCCAGCAGCTTCCGGGACACACAAGAGACCCAGTACTTC.

This chain links TRBV11-3 with TRBJ2-7; D is undetermined. The CDR3 loop spans 12 amino acids. Germline-derived CDR1 and CDR2 are SGHNT and YENEEA. The ends were cut back, 0 bases at V and 3 bases at J, with 3 bases in the middle. The chain's CDR3 is CASSLDRYEQYF. DNA for the CDR3: TGTGCCAGCAGCTTAGACCGCTACGAGCAGTACTTC.

The V and J genes are TRBV5-1 and TRBJ2-1, with D tentatively TRBD2 (5 bases). Trimming took 0 bases from V and 5 from J, leaving 9 bases between them. Germline CDR1 SGHRS, CDR2 YFSETQ. CDR3 length: 14 amino acids. The CDR3 is CASSLVGSDNEQFF. The CDR3 DNA follows: TGCGCCAGCAGCTTGGTGGGTAGCGACAATGAGCAGTTCTTC.

The chain combines TRBV5-1 with TRBJ2-1, with TRBD2 matching over 9 bases. From germline, CDR1 is SGHRS and CDR2 YFSETQ. The CDR3 spans 17 residues. V dropped 0 bases and J dropped 2; count of bases not matched to a gene: 6. CDR3 protein: CASSLAALAGTYNEQFF. For the CDR3, the DNA is TGCGCCAGCAGCTTGGCCGCTCTAGCGGGAACCTACAATGAGCAGTTCTTC.

This clone has only a few counts. This chain links TRBV28 with TRBJ2-7, with 16 nucleotides matching TRBD2. Germline trimming cut 6 bases from V and 3 bases from J; bases unmatched to any gene: 17. Germline V gene lookup returns CDR1 MDHEN and CDR2 SYDVKM. The CDR3 is made up of 20 amino acids. The chain's CDR3 is CASSQVGLAGGPRFNYEQYF. Here the CDR3 DNA reads TGTGCCAGCAGCCAAGTGGGACTAGCGGGAGGGCCCCGGTTTAACTACGAGCAGTACTTC.

The genes are TRBV5-1 and TRBJ2-2; TRBD2 might be the D (5 bases). CDR1 is SGHRS and CDR2 is YFSETQ in the germline V gene. The CDR3 runs 16 residues. V lost 7 bases and J lost 3, with 19 bases in between. The CDR3 sequence: CASRPFPGFYTGELFF. CDR3 nucleotide sequence: TGCGCCAGCCGCCCCTTTCCGGGGTTTTACACCGGGGAGCTGTTTTTT.

V and J are TRBV12-5 and TRBJ2-7, with 7 bases matching TRBD1. V dropped 3 bases and J dropped 3; count of bases not matched to a gene: 17. Germline assignment: CDR1 LGHNT and CDR2 FRNRAP. The CDR3 totals 18 residues. This CDR3 reads CASGLALGPGQINYEQYF. CDR3 nucleotides: TGTGCTAGTGGTTTAGCGCTGGGGCCGGGACAGATCAACTACGAGCAGTACTTC.